Below, 9 T cell receptor beta chains from the same sample are listed, as sequenced in a study of T-cell reconstitution after alpha-beta-depleted transplantation in children. The authors prepared the TCRbeta library with unique molecular identifiers. TCRdb re-called the PCR reads with MiXCR, one entry per CDR3 protein. The sample lists some 500,000 distinct CDR3 sequences, around a third seen once, with around 2.5% in the top ten. Here the sequenced sample was PBMCs from the stem cell graft donor, taken from the stem cell graft. The receptors come from a human donor who donated a stem cell graft to a child with aplastic anemia.

In its sample, this clonotype was seen a few times. This chain joins TRBV7-3 and TRBJ1-1; D ambiguous. CDR1 is SGHTA, CDR2 FQGTGA, per germline. The CDR3 is 15 residues long. The V end lost 1 base, the J end lost 1 base, and 10 bases lay between the germline ends. Here the CDR3 reads CASSLNPVRNTEAFF. In DNA form, the CDR3 reads TGTGCCAGCAGCTTAAATCCCGTCAGGAACACTGAAGCTTTCTTT.

The chain employs TRBV5-6 and TRBJ2-7, with unresolved D. CDR1 and CDR2 (germline): SGHDT, YYEEEE. CDR3 length: 12 residues. Trimming removed 1 base at V and 3 bases at J, with 5 bases between. The CDR3: CASSLINYEQYF. CDR3 DNA sequence: TGTGCCAGCAGCTTGATCAACTACGAGCAGTACTTC.

V is TRBV10-3 and J is TRBJ2-3; 9 bases are a match to TRBD1. V shed 7 bases, J shed 4 bases, and the junction held 6 bases outside the gene matches. The CDR3 has 14 residues. CDR1 and CDR2 from the germline V gene are ENHRY and SYGVKD. CDR3 protein: CAIMGDRVPDTQYF. In DNA, the CDR3 is TGTGCCATCATGGGGGACAGGGTACCAGATACGCAGTATTTT.

The rearrangement links TRBV29-1 to TRBJ1-1, with 7 bases matching TRBD1. The CDR3 has 10 amino acids. V shed 6 bases and J 11 bases; nucleotides not matched to a gene: 6. Germline V lookup: CDR1 SQVTM, CDR2 ANQGSEA. The CDR3 region has the DNA TGCAGCGTCGCCGACAGGGTGGCTTTCTTT. It codes for CSVADRVAFF.

This chain joins TRBV11-2 and TRBJ2-1; D perhaps matches TRBD1 (6 bases). The CDR3 loop spans 18 amino acids. The germline V gene encodes CDR1 SGHAT and CDR2 FQNNGV. Trimming removed 4 bases from V and 5 bases from J, with 24 bases in between. DNA of the CDR3: TGTGCCAGCAGCTCATTCAGGGGCCGAGCGGAGTCCCACAATGAGCAGTTCTTC. It translates to CASSSFRGRAESHNEQFF.

The genes are TRBV7-2 and TRBJ1-1, with 7 bases fitting TRBD1. The CDR3 totals 14 residues. The trim removed 5 bases at V and 7 bases at J, leaving 10 bases unmatched. Germline values: CDR1 SGHTA, CDR2 FQGNSA. In DNA form, the CDR3 reads TGTGCCAGCAGCCTGGGACAGATAGTCGGTGAAGCTTTCTTT. Protein sequence: CASSLGQIVGEAFF.

Remarks on this clonotype: A read error may produce the germline difference seen at one junction end. The V gene is TRBV11-2, the J gene TRBJ2-3, with a weak D call TRBD2 (5 bases). The CDR3 spans 14 residues. Looked up from germline, CDR1 is SGHAT and CDR2 is FQNNGV. The CDR3 is CASSLEGLLDTQYF. CDR3 DNA sequence: TGTGCCAGCAGCCTAGAGGGCCTTTTGGATACGCAGTATTTT.

The rearrangement uses TRBV15 and TRBJ1-2; D may be TRBD1 (5 bases). This CDR3 region has 14 residues. V was cut by 0 bases and J by 8 bases, with 13 bases left in between. The germline gives CDR1 LNHNV, CDR2 YYDKDF (reference sequence). CDR3 sequence (DNA): TGTGCCACCAGCAGAGATGTGGGACCGGGAGGCTACACCTTC. Its translation is CATSRDVGPGGYTF.

This clonotype was seen only a few times. The chain carries TRBV27 and TRBJ2-1; D perhaps matches TRBD1 (6 bases). Germline V gene data show CDR1 as MNHEY and CDR2 as SMNVEV (reference sequence). V gave up 3 bases and J gave up 8 bases, with 11 bases separating them. The CDR3 is made up of 13 amino acids. CDR3 DNA sequence: TGTGCCAGCAGTTTCACAGGGATCCATGAGCAGTTCTTC. It translates to CASSFTGIHEQFF.